This TCR beta chain came from a study of cytomegalovirus exposure and HLA in healthy donors. In the PCR, 60 Vbeta and 13 Jbeta primers were used. Assay: immunoSEQ multiplex PCR; the TCRdb copy retains only in-frame clones and omits some. The profile covers fewer than 110,000 clones, with around 77% appearing a single time and 4% to 5% taken by the ten largest. This clone turned up a few times. Its target is unknown. The CDR3 spans 19 residues. Per the germline V gene, CDR1 is LGHNT and CDR2 is FRNRAP. Germline trimming cut 0 bases from V and 2 bases from J; bases unmatched to any gene: 10. Study outcomes and limitations: Associated with HLA alleles at 0.05 false discovery rate in a later analysis were fewer than 20,000 TCR beta sequences. When analyzed later, a missense DCLRE1C variant was found to be linked to TCR beta V- and J-gene trimming.

The sequence came from a male donor in good health and CMV-seronegative. Sequences were obtained from PBMCs. The chain recombines TRBV12-5 with TRBJ1-3; TRBD1 matches at 10 bases. CDR3 sequence: CASGLVRQGAAYPGNTIYF. The CDR3 DNA reads TGTGCTAGTGGTTTGGTTCGACAGGGGGCCGCGTACCCTGGAAACACCATATATTTT.